This T cell receptor (beta chain) comes out of a study of T cell changes during pregnancy in multiple sclerosis. Only in-frame clones appear in the TCRdb table, and some are missing; sequencing was by immunoSEQ multiplex PCR. The repertoire holds some 30,000 clones, with approximately 88% as singletons. The CDR3 length is 14 residues. The V gene end was trimmed by 6 bases and the J gene end by 5 bases; junction bases not matched to a gene: 6. CDR1 is MNHEY, CDR2 SMNVEV, per germline (reference sequence). The TCR comes from a female donor with multiple sclerosis, enrolled in a pregnancy study. Source: CD8+ T cells from peripheral blood mononuclear cells, taken before pregnancy. The chain combines TRBV27 with TRBJ1-1; TRBD1 matches at 10 bases. The chain's CDR3 is CASSPGTGVTEAFF. In nucleotides, the CDR3 is TGTGCCAGCAGCCCGGGGACAGGGGTTACTGAAGCTTTCTTT.